Sequencing of this T cell receptor (beta chain) was carried out in a study of T cell responses to AZD1222 COVID-19 vaccine. Overall study results and limits: Following two doses of AZD1222, Spike-specific TCR breadth and depth rose. Repertoires were collected only later (after the peak T cell response had occurred). At study baseline, merely a handful of AZD1222 recipients were seropositive.

To note about this clone: Its antigen is currently unknown.

The CDR3 is 15 amino acids. The V and J ends lost 3 bases and 0 bases, in that order; junction bases with no gene match: 2. Germline CDR1 is LNHDA and CDR2 is SQIVND (reference sequence). Profiling relied on immunoSEQ multiplex PCR, and the TCRdb table lists in-frame clones only, not all of them. The profile shows about 150,000 clones, around 90% of them singletons. This sequence was found in an adult in good health. The chain is built from TRBV19 and TRBJ2-3; TRBD2 matches 8 bases. The sample in question was peripheral blood, obtained on day 0 of AZD1222 vaccination. In nucleotides, the CDR3 is TGTGCCAGTAGTATGGCTAGCGGGAGCACAGATACGCAGTATTTT. It codes for CASSMASGSTDTQYF.